This entry lists 17 T cell receptor beta chains sequenced from one sample in a study of T cells in Graves' hyperthyroidism and ophthalmopathy. RNA transcripts served as the template for amplifying TCR beta CDR3 regions. An initial round of RT-PCR targeting the TCR CDR3 relied on the HTBI primer set. TCRdb ran MiXCR on the multiplex PCR reads and lists one entry per CDR3 protein. Among 400,000 to 600,000 distinct CDR3 sequences, about 15% were seen once, and the ten largest hold 25% to 35%. Input material: blood. Receptors originate from a woman in her thirties with Graves' ophthalmopathy.

This clonotype turned up a few times. The genes are TRBV4-3 and TRBJ2-7, with 7 positions matching TRBD2. Germline CDR1 and CDR2: LGHNA and YSLEER. V dropped 1 base and J dropped 2; count of bases not matched to a gene: 8. The CDR3 length is 16 residues. CDR3 nucleotides: TGCGCCAGCAGCCAAGGGGAGGCGGGAGAGCCCTACGAGCAGTACTTC. Translating gives CASSQGEAGEPYEQYF.

There are many counts of this clonotype. This chain links TRBV6-1 with TRBJ2-1; a possible D gene is TRBD1 (5 bases). V lost 7 bases to trimming and J lost 6 bases, with 13 bases between them. The length of the CDR3 is 13 residues. The germline CDR1 and CDR2 sequences are MNHNS and SASEGT. The CDR3 protein is CASILDRFNEQFF. DNA for the CDR3: TGTGCCAGCATATTAGACAGATTCAATGAGCAGTTCTTC.

A note on this clonotype: At one end, the junction sequence differs from germline, possibly due to a read error. V usage is TRBV5-1 and J usage is TRBJ2-7; either TRBD1 or TRBD2 may supply D (5 bases each). CDR1 is SGHRS and CDR2 is YFSETQ in the germline V gene. This CDR3 has 14 amino acids. CDR3 protein: CASSLRGTGNERYF. In nucleotides, the CDR3 is TGTGCCAGCAGCTTGAGGGGAACCGGGAACGAGCGGTACTTC.

The J gene is TRBJ2-3, the V gene TRBV29-1, with a possible D match to TRBD2 (5 bases). Germline V gene sequence: CDR1 SQVTM, CDR2 ANQGSEA. V lost 3 bases to trimming and J lost 5 bases, with 12 bases between them. The CDR3 is made up of 13 amino acids. CDR3 residues: CSVDGDSEDTQYF. The CDR3 nucleotides read TGCAGCGTTGATGGTGATAGCGAAGATACGCAGTATTTT.

This clonotype came up many times. This chain uses TRBV20-1 with TRBJ2-7; 7 bases agree with TRBD1. The CDR3 has 12 residues. Germline CDR1 is DFQATT and CDR2 is SNEGSKA (reference sequence). V trimming: 3 bases; J trimming: 2 bases; junction bases outside the gene matches: 1. CDR3 residues: CSASGTAYEQYF. The CDR3 DNA is TGCAGTGCTAGCGGGACAGCCTACGAGCAGTACTTC.

This clonotype was detected many times. The chain carries TRBV12-5 and TRBJ2-3, with 7 positions matching TRBD1. Germline-derived CDR1 and CDR2 are LGHNT and FRNRAP. V lost 0 bases, J lost 4 bases, and 13 bases stayed unmatched. The CDR3 spans 18 residues. DNA of the CDR3: TGTGCTAGTGGTTTGGTAAGCCCGGGACAGATCACTTCAGATACGCAGTATTTT. Amino acids: CASGLVSPGQITSDTQYF. Based on the CDR3 plus reference TRBV12-5 and TRBJ2-3, the full variable domain is DARVTQTPRHKVTEMGQEVTMRCQPILGHNTVFWYRQTMMQGLELLAYFRNRAPLDDSGMPKDRFSAEMPDATLATLKIQPSEPRDSAVYFCASGLVSPGQITSDTQYFGPGTRLTVL.

This clonotype was counted only a few times. The rearrangement joins TRBV27 to TRBJ2-7, with TRBD1 matching over 9 bases. The trim removed 2 bases at V and 4 bases at J, leaving 6 bases unmatched. The CDR3 spans 15 residues. Germline lookup yields CDR1 MNHEY and CDR2 SMNVEV (reference sequence). CDR3 sequence: CASSLRGTGLYEQYF. The CDR3 DNA reads TGTGCCAGCAGTTTAAGGGGGACAGGGCTTTACGAGCAGTACTTC.

At least ten counts were recorded for this clonotype. The chain recombines TRBV5-1 with TRBJ1-2; D unresolved. The CDR3 spans 13 residues. V was clipped by 3 bases and J by 7 bases, with 13 bases between them. In germline, CDR1 is SGHRS, CDR2 YFSETQ. The CDR3: CASSSDGLIGYTF. The CDR3 DNA reads as TGCGCCAGCAGCTCGGACGGGTTGATTGGCTACACCTTC.

This clonotype was counted ten times or more. The CDR3 loop reads CASSQWTSGSYEQYF. DNA for the CDR3: TGCGCCAGCAGCCAATGGACTAGCGGGAGTTACGAGCAGTACTTC. The chain couples TRBV4-3 to TRBJ2-7; 13 positions agree with TRBD2. Germline assignment: CDR1 LGHNA and CDR2 YSLEER. Losses at the gene ends were 2 bases for V and 4 bases for J; bases not matched to a gene: 2. The CDR3 sequence is 15 residues long.

This clonotype was seen ten or more times. The rearrangement links TRBV7-8 to TRBJ2-2; tentative D call: TRBD2 (5 bases). Trimming removed 5 bases from V and 0 bases from J, with 10 bases in between. The germline CDR1 and CDR2 sequences are SGHVS and FQNEAQ. This CDR3 comprises 15 residues. As DNA, the CDR3 is TGTGCCAGCAGCCCGGGCGGGCCGAACACCGGGGAGCTGTTTTTT. This translates into CASSPGGPNTGELFF.

The rearrangement links TRBV19 to TRBJ1-5, with TRBD1 matching over 9 bases. This CDR3 spans 16 amino acids. CDR1 and CDR2 from the germline V gene are LNHDA and SQIVND (reference sequence). Losses at the gene ends were 3 bases for V and 2 bases for J; bases not matched to a gene: 5. The CDR3 loop reads CASSIGTGLGNQPQHF. In nucleotides, the CDR3 is TGTGCCAGTAGTATCGGGACAGGGCTTGGCAATCAGCCCCAGCATTTT.

The genes are TRBV4-3 and TRBJ2-3, with 9 positions matching TRBD2. The V and J ends lost 0 bases and 7 bases, in that order; junction bases with no gene match: 8. Looked up from germline, CDR1 is LGHNA and CDR2 is YSLEER. The CDR3 is made up of 16 amino acids. The CDR3 coding sequence is TGCGCCAGCAGCCAAGATTTTCGGAGCGGGAGGAATACGCAGTATTTT. As protein: CASSQDFRSGRNTQYF.

In this sample, this clonotype turned up a few times. The rearrangement links TRBV7-9 to TRBJ2-7; D is unclear. The CDR3 extends over 15 amino acids. V was cut by 1 base and J by 0 bases, with 10 bases left in between. CDR1 and CDR2 from the germline V gene are SEHNR and FQNEAQ (reference sequence). The CDR3 region is CASSLVVDSSYEQYF. The CDR3 bases are TGTGCCAGCAGCTTAGTAGTTGATAGCTCCTACGAGCAGTACTTC.

This clonotype occurred many times. The genes are TRBV2 and TRBJ2-5, with TRBD2 matching 10 bases. This CDR3 has 15 residues. Trimming removed 8 bases from V and 4 bases from J; junction bases left unmatched: 10. Per germline, CDR1 SNHLY and CDR2 FYNNEI. CDR3: CASGGLAGVRETQYF. DNA for the CDR3: TGTGCCAGCGGGGGGCTAGCGGGAGTGAGAGAGACCCAGTACTTC.

V gene TRBV7-2 combines with J gene TRBJ2-1; 10 nucleotides agree with TRBD2. This CDR3 comprises 16 residues. Germline lookup yields CDR1 SGHTA and CDR2 FQGNSA. The V segment lost 4 bases and the J segment 11 bases; nucleotides outside the gene matches: 14. In nucleotides, the CDR3 is TGTGCCAGCAGCTCGGACGCCGGGACTAGCGTTAGTAAGCAGTTCTTC. Its translation is CASSSDAGTSVSKQFF. The complete variable domain, with remaining parts taken from reference TRBV7-2 and TRBJ2-1, reads GAGVSQSPSNKVTEKGKDVELRCDPISGHTALYWYRQSLGQGLEFLIYFQGNSAPDKSGLPSDRFSAERTGGSVSTLTIQRTQQEDSAVYLCASSSDAGTSVSKQFFGPGTRLTVL.

This clonotype was counted a single time. Given a much more abundant clone one base away, this may be a read error. This rearrangement joins TRBV4-1 to TRBJ2-4; 12 bases line up with TRBD1. CDR3 length: 19 amino acids. Germline CDR1 reads MGHRA; CDR2 reads YSYEKL. This CDR3 is CTSSQDGDRGLVTKNIQYF. The CDR3 DNA reads as TGCACCAGCAGCCAAGATGGGGACAGGGGGCTGGTGACCAAAAACATTCAGTACTTC.

This clonotype was recorded at least ten times. This chain connects TRBV6-6 to TRBJ2-1; unclear D gene. V shed 2 bases and J shed 7 bases, with 9 bases lying between them. There are 13 residues in the CDR3. The germline V gene has CDR1 MNHNY and CDR2 SVGAGI (reference sequence). The CDR3 DNA reads as TGTGCCAGCAGTTACGAGGACGGAAATGAGCAGTTCTTC. This codes for CASSYEDGNEQFF.